This TCR beta chain was sequenced during a study of T cell changes during pregnancy in multiple sclerosis. Using immunoSEQ multiplex PCR, the repertoire was profiled, and TCRdb retains in-frame clones only, with some absent. This table has about 100,000 clones, 92% appearing once. The TCR originated in a female donor in good health, enrolled as a control in a pregnancy study. The sample here was peripheral blood, taken in the third trimester of pregnancy.

The DNA of the CDR3 is TGTGCCAGTCGAGGGACAGTTAACACCGGGGAGCTGTTTTTT. It encodes CASRGTVNTGELFF. The genes are TRBV19 and TRBJ2-2, with 7 bases aligning to TRBD1. Germline V gives CDR1 LNHDA, CDR2 SQIVND (reference sequence). The V gene end was trimmed by 8 bases and the J gene end by 2 bases; junction bases not matched to a gene: 5. The CDR3 has 14 amino acids.